Sequencing of this T cell receptor (beta chain) was carried out in a study of identifying expanded T cells in peripheral blood. General study results and limits: Differentially abundant clones: 0.95 to 1.5 between replicates, 16.4 at roughly 13 days, less than 20 at four. Across healthy donors, higher total template counts meant significantly greater roughly 2-week count variance.

Germline-derived CDR1 and CDR2 are SGHVS and FQNEAQ. The V segment lost 4 bases and the J segment 0 bases; nucleotides outside the gene matches: 6. There are 16 residues in the CDR3. No infections or other immune events were documented during collection. With respect to this clone: The antigen remains unidentified.

This table comes from immunoSEQ multiplex PCR, and its TCRdb copy is limited to in-frame clones, with some not included. The sample carries approximately 100,000 clones, approximately 88% recorded once. The source of this sequence is a person between 18 and 70 years old in good health. The sequenced sample was blood. The rearrangement joins TRBV7-8 to TRBJ2-1, with 7 bases that match TRBD2. The CDR3 loop reads CASSSAASGSYNEQFF. CDR3 bases: TGTGCCAGCAGCTCGGCGGCTAGCGGCTCCTACAATGAGCAGTTCTTC.